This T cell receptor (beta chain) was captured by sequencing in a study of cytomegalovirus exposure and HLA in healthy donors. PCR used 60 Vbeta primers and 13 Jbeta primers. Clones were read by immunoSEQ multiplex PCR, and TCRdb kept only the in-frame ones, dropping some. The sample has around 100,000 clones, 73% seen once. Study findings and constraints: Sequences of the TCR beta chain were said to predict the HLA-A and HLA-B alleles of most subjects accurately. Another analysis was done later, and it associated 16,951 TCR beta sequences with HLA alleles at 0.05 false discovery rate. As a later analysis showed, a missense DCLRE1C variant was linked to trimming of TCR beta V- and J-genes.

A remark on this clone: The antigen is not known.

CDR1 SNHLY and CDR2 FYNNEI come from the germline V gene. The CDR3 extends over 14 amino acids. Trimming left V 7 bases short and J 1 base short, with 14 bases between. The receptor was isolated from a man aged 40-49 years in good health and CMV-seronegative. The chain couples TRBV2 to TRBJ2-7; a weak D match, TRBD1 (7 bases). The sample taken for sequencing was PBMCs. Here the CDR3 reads CASKISGGSYEQYF. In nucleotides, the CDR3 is TGTGCCAGCAAAATCTCAGGGGGGTCCTACGAGCAGTACTTC.